The sequence of this TCR beta chain was determined in a study of blood T cell repertoires in COVID-19. As for the study in general: T cells, B-cell-depleted T cells, or PBMCs supplied cDNA or gDNA.

Sequenced by immunoSEQ multiplex PCR; TCRdb stores in-frame clones only, minus some. Here the sample spans around 100,000 clones, over 75% being singletons. The germline V and J ends were trimmed by 1 base and 0 bases, with 6 bases remaining between them. The CDR3 is 15 amino acids. CDR1 is SEHNR, CDR2 FQNEAQ, per germline (reference sequence). V is TRBV7-9 and J is TRBJ2-2; D is undetermined. Specimen: peripheral blood. This TCR was recovered from a human donor in a cohort sampled during active COVID-19. CDR3 region: CASSLGPANTGELFF. The CDR3 DNA reads TGTGCCAGCAGCTTAGGCCCGGCGAACACCGGGGAGCTGTTTTTT.